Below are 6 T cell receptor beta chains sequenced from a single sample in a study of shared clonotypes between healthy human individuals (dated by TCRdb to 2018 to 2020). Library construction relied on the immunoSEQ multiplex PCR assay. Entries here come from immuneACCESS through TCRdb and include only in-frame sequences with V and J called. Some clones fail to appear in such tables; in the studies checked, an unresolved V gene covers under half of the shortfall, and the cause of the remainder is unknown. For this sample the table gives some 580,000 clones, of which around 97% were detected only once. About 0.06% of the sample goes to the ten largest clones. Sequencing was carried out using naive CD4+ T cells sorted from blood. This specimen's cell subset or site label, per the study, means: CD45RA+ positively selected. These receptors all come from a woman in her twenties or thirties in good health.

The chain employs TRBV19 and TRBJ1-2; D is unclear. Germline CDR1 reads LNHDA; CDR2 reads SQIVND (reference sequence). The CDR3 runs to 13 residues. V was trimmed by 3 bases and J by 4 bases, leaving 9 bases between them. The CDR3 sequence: CASSIFVLYGYTF. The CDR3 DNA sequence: TGTGCCAGTAGTATCTTCGTTCTCTATGGCTACACCTTC. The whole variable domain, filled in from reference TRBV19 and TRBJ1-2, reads DGGITQSPKYLFRKEGQNVTLSCEQNLNHDAMYWYRQDPGQGLRLIYYSQIVNDFQKGDIAEGYSVSREKKESFPLTVTSAQKNPTAFYLCASSIFVLYGYTFGSGTRLTVV.

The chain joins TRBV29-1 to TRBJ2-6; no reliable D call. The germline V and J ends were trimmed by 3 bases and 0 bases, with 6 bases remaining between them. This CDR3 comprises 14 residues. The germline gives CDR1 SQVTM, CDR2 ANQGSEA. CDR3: CSVESNSGANVLTF. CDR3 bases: TGCAGCGTTGAGAGCAACTCTGGGGCCAACGTCCTGACTTTC.

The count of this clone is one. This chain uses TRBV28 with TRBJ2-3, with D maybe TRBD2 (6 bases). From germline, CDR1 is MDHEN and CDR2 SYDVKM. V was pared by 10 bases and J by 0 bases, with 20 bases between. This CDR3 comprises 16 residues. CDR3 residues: CATTPGTYYSTDTQYF. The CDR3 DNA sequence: TGTGCCACGACACCGGGGACTTACTATAGCACAGATACGCAGTATTTT.

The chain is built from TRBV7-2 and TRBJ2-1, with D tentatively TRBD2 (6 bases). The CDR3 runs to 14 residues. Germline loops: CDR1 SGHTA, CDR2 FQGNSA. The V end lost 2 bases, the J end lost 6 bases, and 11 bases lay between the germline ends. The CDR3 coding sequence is TGTGCCAGCAGCTTAAGCACGACTAGCAATGAGCAGTTCTTC. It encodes CASSLSTTSNEQFF.

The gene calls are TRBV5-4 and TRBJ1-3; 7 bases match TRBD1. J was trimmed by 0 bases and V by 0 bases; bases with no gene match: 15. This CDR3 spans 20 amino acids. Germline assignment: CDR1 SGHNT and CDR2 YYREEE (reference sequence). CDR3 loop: CASSLGAGQNYLGSGNTIYF. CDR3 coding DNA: TGTGCCAGCAGCTTGGGTGCGGGACAGAACTATCTGGGCTCTGGAAACACCATATATTTT.

CDR3 sequence: CAWSVAGGPRTQYF. In nucleotides, the CDR3 is TGTGCCTGGAGTGTCGCGGGAGGGCCGCGTACGCAGTATTTT. V and J are TRBV30 and TRBJ2-3; TRBD2 aligns across 9 bases. CDR1 is GTSNPN and CDR2 is SVGIG in the germline V gene (reference sequence). The CDR3 is 14 amino acids. V lost 0 bases, J lost 8 bases, and 6 bases stayed unmatched.